These 21 T cell receptor beta chains were all obtained from the same sample, sequenced in a study of blood T cell repertoires in COVID-19. Repertoires were generated with immunoSEQ multiplex PCR, while TCRdb's copy carries only in-frame clones and drops some. Found here are under 200,000 clones, 86% of them singletons; the top ten hold approximately 5%. Material: PBMCs or T cells enriched from blood (not recorded which). The receptors derive from a man in his forties with acute COVID-19.

In nucleotides, the CDR3 is TGTGCCAGCAGCTCCCGAGCGGGACAGGGACCCGATGAAGCTTTCTTT. This translates into CASSSRAGQGPDEAFF. The gene calls are TRBV7-2 and TRBJ1-1; 9 bases align to TRBD1. Germline loops: CDR1 SGHTA, CDR2 FQGNSA. The CDR3 has 16 residues. V was clipped by 4 bases and J by 7 bases; unmatched bases: 13.

The chain links TRBV5-1 to TRBJ2-1, with D hard to call. The V end was cut by 0 bases, the J end by 8 bases, with 15 bases between. Germline V lookup: CDR1 SGHRS, CDR2 YFSETQ. CDR3 size: 15 residues. CDR3 sequence (DNA): TGCGCCAGCAGCTTGGGCGGTCCAGTTAGAGATGAGCAGTTCTTC. This encodes CASSLGGPVRDEQFF.

This rearrangement joins TRBV19 to TRBJ2-5; 12 nucleotides line up with TRBD2. V dropped 6 bases and J dropped 1; count of bases not matched to a gene: 3. Germline V lookup: CDR1 LNHDA, CDR2 SQIVND (reference sequence). The CDR3 has 15 amino acids. CDR3 loop: CASRRTSGVQETQYF. The CDR3 nucleotides read TGTGCCAGTAGGAGGACTAGCGGGGTCCAAGAGACCCAGTACTTC.

The chain is built from TRBV12-3 or TRBV12-4 and TRBJ2-7; D remains unclear. Deletions cut 0 bases from V and 4 bases from J, with 4 bases between. The length of the CDR3 is 12 residues. The CDR3 reads CASSLALYEQYF. The CDR3 nucleotides are TGTGCCAGCAGTTTAGCCCTTTACGAGCAGTACTTC.

The CDR3 nucleotides are TGTGCCAGTAACCATGGGGGGACGGGCAATCAGCCCCAGCATTTT. Translated, it gives CASNHGGTGNQPQHF. V and J are TRBV19 and TRBJ1-5; D perhaps matches TRBD1 (5 bases). The ends were cut back, 7 bases at V and 2 bases at J, with 15 bases in the middle. This CDR3 comprises 15 residues. CDR1 and CDR2 from the germline V gene are LNHDA and SQIVND (reference sequence). Full variable domain (rest looked up from reference TRBV19 and TRBJ1-5): DGGITQSPKYLFRKEGQNVTLSCEQNLNHDAMYWYRQDPGQGLRLIYYSQIVNDFQKGDIAEGYSVSREKKESFPLTVTSAQKNPTAFYLCASNHGGTGNQPQHFGDGTRLSIL.

This clone was recorded a few times. The chain carries TRBV27 and TRBJ2-7; no definite D call. The CDR3 runs 13 residues. CDR1 and CDR2 (germline): MNHEY, SMNVEV (reference sequence). Trimming removed 6 bases from V and 2 bases from J, with 11 bases in between. The CDR3 DNA follows: TGTGCCAGCAGGGCCCAACCCGCCTACGAGCAGTACTTC. Protein: CASRAQPAYEQYF.

The chain uses TRBV19 and TRBJ2-6, with a possible D match to TRBD2 (7 bases). Germline-derived CDR1 and CDR2 are LNHDA and SQIVND (reference sequence). CDR3 size: 14 residues. The CDR3 sequence is CAVGGAPGANVLTF. Written as DNA, the CDR3 is TGTGCAGTGGGGGGGGCGCCTGGGGCCAACGTCCTGACTTTC. Full variable domain (rest looked up from reference TRBV19 and TRBJ2-6): DGGITQSPKYLFRKEGQNVTLSCEQNLNHDAMYWYRQDPGQGLRLIYYSQIVNDFQKGDIAEGYSVSREKKESFPLTVTSAQKNPTAFYLCAVGGAPGANVLTFGAGSRLTVL.

The chain is built from TRBV3-1 (or the pseudogene TRBV3-2) and TRBJ2-1; 9 nucleotides agree with TRBD2. The V gene's germline CDR1 is LGHDT and CDR2 YNNKEL (reference sequence). This CDR3 has 18 residues. J gave up 5 bases and V 0 bases, and 11 bases lay outside the gene matches. The CDR3 loop is CASSQDPLGLAGNNEQFF. Here the CDR3 DNA reads TGTGCCAGCAGCCAAGATCCTTTGGGGCTAGCGGGAAACAATGAGCAGTTCTTC.

The chain uses TRBV5-1 and TRBJ1-6, with a possible D match to TRBD1 (6 bases). V gave up 2 bases and J gave up 8 bases, with 11 bases separating them. CDR3 length: 14 amino acids. The germline gives CDR1 SGHRS, CDR2 YFSETQ. The CDR3 DNA follows: TGCGCCAGCAGCTTACAGGGAAAGGATTCACCCCTCCACTTT. Protein product: CASSLQGKDSPLHF.

The V gene is TRBV5-1, the J gene TRBJ2-1; 15 bases fit TRBD2. The V segment lost 5 bases and the J segment 6 bases; nucleotides outside the gene matches: 3. CDR3 size: 15 residues. Per germline, CDR1 SGHRS and CDR2 YFSETQ. CDR3 in DNA: TGCGCCAGCAGGCGGACTAGCGGGAGGGGCAATGAGCAGTTCTTC. Translated, it gives CASRRTSGRGNEQFF.

The sample holds one count of this clone. This sequence joins TRBV3-1 (or the pseudogene TRBV3-2) and TRBJ2-1, with TRBD1 as a possible D gene (6 bases). The V gene lost 0 bases and the J gene lost 7 bases, with 19 bases spanning the gap. The CDR3 is 17 residues long. Germline CDR1 LGHDT, CDR2 YNNKEL (reference sequence). CDR3 amino acids: CASSQDTQGVRSNEQFF. CDR3 nucleotide sequence: TGTGCCAGCAGCCAAGACACACAGGGAGTTCGGTCTAATGAGCAGTTCTTC.

This chain links TRBV20-1 with TRBJ2-2; TRBD2 agrees at 8 bases. Looked up from germline, CDR1 is DFQATT and CDR2 is SNEGSKA (reference sequence). J lost 1 base, V lost 3 bases, and 1 base had no gene match. This CDR3 is built from 14 residues. The CDR3 sequence is CSASAGGNTGELFF. The DNA of the CDR3 is TGCAGTGCTAGTGCGGGAGGGAACACCGGGGAGCTGTTTTTT.

This clone was counted many times. The chain carries TRBV5-5 and TRBJ1-2, with 9 bases identical to TRBD1. V was pared by 1 base and J by 4 bases, with 8 bases of the junction left unmatched. From germline, CDR1 is SGHKS and CDR2 YYEKEE (reference sequence). The CDR3 has 16 amino acids. The CDR3 region has the DNA TGTGCCAGCAGCTTGCAGGACAGGGGATCCCCCTATGGCTACACCTTC. Protein product: CASSLQDRGSPYGYTF.

The chain is built from TRBV5-1 and TRBJ1-6; 7 nucleotides line up with TRBD1. Trimming took 5 bases from V and 5 from J; bases not matched to a gene: 7. CDR3 length equals 15 residues. From germline, CDR1 is SGHRS and CDR2 YFSETQ. The CDR3 loop reads CASSSTTGDNSPLHF. The CDR3 nucleotides are TGCGCCAGCAGTTCAACCACAGGGGATAATTCACCCCTCCACTTT.

The CDR3 loop reads CASSWGDGYGYTF. The CDR3, as DNA: TGTGCCAGCAGTTGGGGGGACGGCTATGGCTACACCTTC. The genes are TRBV27 and TRBJ1-2; weak D call: TRBD1 (5 bases). V was clipped by 4 bases and J by 4 bases, with 10 bases between them. The CDR3 has 13 residues. Germline values: CDR1 MNHEY, CDR2 SMNVEV (reference sequence).

The rearrangement links TRBV7-2 to TRBJ2-1; no clear D. CDR3 size: 12 residues. V gave up 3 bases and J gave up 11 bases, with 11 bases separating them. CDR1 is SGHTA, CDR2 FQGNSA, per germline. CDR3 sequence (DNA): TGTGCCAGCAGCTTTCTGGCCAGAAAGCAGTTCTTC. Translation: CASSFLARKQFF.

V gene TRBV6-5 combines with J gene TRBJ2-7, with 7 bases lining up with TRBD2. The CDR3 contains 12 residues. V was clipped by 8 bases and J by 5 bases; unmatched bases: 6. Germline V CDR1 and CDR2: MNHEY, SVGAGI. CDR3 DNA: TGTGCCAGCCCGGGACTACCTGACGAGCAGTACTTC. Amino acid sequence: CASPGLPDEQYF.

This clone showed up just once. The chain carries TRBV7-9 and TRBJ1-2, with 9 bases aligning to TRBD1. The CDR3 sequence is 14 residues long. Looked up from germline, CDR1 is SEHNR and CDR2 is FQNEAQ (reference sequence). V shed 5 bases and J 6 bases; nucleotides not matched to a gene: 7. The CDR3 DNA reads as TGTGCCAGCAGCCCAAACAGGGGGCGTGATGGCTACACCTTC. This translates into CASSPNRGRDGYTF.

The chain joins TRBV3-1 (or the pseudogene TRBV3-2) to TRBJ2-5, with TRBD2 as a possible D gene (5 bases). This CDR3 has 15 amino acids. The germline gives CDR1 LGHDT, CDR2 YNNKEL (reference sequence). Trimming removed 5 bases from V and 5 bases from J, with 18 bases in between. CDR3 sequence: CASSCRGMKEETQYF. The CDR3 DNA reads TGTGCCAGCAGCTGTCGGGGTATGAAAGAGGAGACCCAGTACTTC.

The chain links TRBV7-9 to TRBJ2-1; 7 nucleotides agree with TRBD1. The CDR3 runs 15 residues. The germline CDR1 and CDR2 sequences are SEHNR and FQNEAQ (reference sequence). Germline trimming cut 2 bases from V and 4 bases from J; bases unmatched to any gene: 5. In DNA form, the CDR3 reads TGTGCCAGCAGCTTAAGACAGGGCCATTACAATGAGCAGTTCTTC. This translates into CASSLRQGHYNEQFF.

The V gene is TRBV4-1, the J gene TRBJ1-2; no clear D gene. V lost 1 base and J 7 bases, leaving 16 bases between the germline ends. Germline assignment: CDR1 MGHRA and CDR2 YSYEKL. This CDR3 spans 15 amino acids. CDR3 region: CASSQVVNEAFGYTF. In nucleotides, the CDR3 is TGCGCCAGCAGCCAAGTCGTCAACGAAGCGTTTGGCTACACCTTC.